A single sample gave rise to the 13 T cell receptor beta chains below, sequenced in a study of graft-versus-host responses after intestinal transplantation. Their specific antigens are unknown. Measured with immunoSEQ multiplex PCR; TCRdb has only the in-frame clones, and not every one. Altogether tens of thousands of clones are present, approximately 94% being singletons, with the ten largest covering approximately 2%. Sequencing was performed on unstimulated CD8+ T cells sorted from spleen or lymph node cells, taken before intestinal transplant. These receptors all stem from a human donor who received an intestinal transplant.

This clone has only a few counts. V is TRBV4-3 and J is TRBJ1-3; D is undetermined. Germline values: CDR1 LGHNA, CDR2 YSLEER. This CDR3 spans 15 amino acids. Trimming stripped 1 base from V and 0 bases from J, with 7 bases between. The chain's CDR3 is CASSQGRGSGNTIYF. CDR3 DNA sequence: TGCGCCAGCAGCCAAGGACGGGGCTCTGGAAACACCATATATTTT.

The chain carries TRBV4-3 and TRBJ2-7; perhaps TRBD2 as D (6 bases). The germline gives CDR1 LGHNA, CDR2 YSLEER. The V end lost 4 bases, the J end lost 5 bases, and 15 bases lay between the germline ends. The CDR3 loop spans 14 amino acids. In DNA form, the CDR3 reads TGCGCCAGCAGCCCGGCGCGGGGTGTGGACGAGCAGTACTTC. Its translation: CASSPARGVDEQYF.

J is TRBJ1-1 and V is TRBV18; perhaps TRBD1 as D (6 bases). The CDR3 consists of 16 residues. Looked up from germline, CDR1 is KGHSH and CDR2 is LQKENI. V was shortened by 2 bases and J by 0 bases, with 13 bases between the two germline ends. The CDR3 protein is CASSPMGATMNTEAFF. CDR3 in DNA: TGTGCCAGCTCACCAATGGGGGCAACCATGAACACTGAAGCTTTCTTT.

This clone was recorded once. The rearrangement uses TRBV4-3 and TRBJ2-7; D is perhaps TRBD1 (6 bases). The CDR3 has 14 amino acids. Germline lookup yields CDR1 LGHNA and CDR2 YSLEER. V lost 3 bases, J lost 6 bases, and 15 bases lay in between. Here the CDR3 reads CASSHHKQGTEQYF. In DNA form, the CDR3 reads TGCGCCAGCAGCCATCACAAACAGGGTACCGAGCAGTACTTC.

V gene TRBV18 combines with J gene TRBJ2-2; maybe TRBD2 (6 bases). The CDR3 consists of 15 residues. Germline V gives CDR1 KGHSH, CDR2 LQKENI. V lost 3 bases, J lost 1 base, and 9 bases lay in between. CDR3 DNA sequence: TGTGCCAGCTCACCCCCCGGGGGGAACACCGGGGAGCTGTTTTTT. This encodes CASSPPGGNTGELFF.

The chain employs TRBV9 and TRBJ2-3; maybe TRBD2 (6 bases). This CDR3 contains 15 residues. V was cut by 5 bases and J by 0 bases, with 13 bases left in between. Germline V lookup: CDR1 SGDLS, CDR2 YYNGEE. This chain's CDR3 is CASSIGRTSTDTQYF. Here the CDR3 DNA reads TGTGCCAGCAGTATAGGGAGGACTAGCACAGATACGCAGTATTTT.

The rearrangement joins TRBV19 to TRBJ1-1, with TRBD1 as a possible D gene (6 bases). Germline CDR1 LNHDA, CDR2 SQIVND (reference sequence). The CDR3 extends over 12 amino acids. V lost 10 bases, J lost 2 bases, and 11 bases lay in between. The CDR3 sequence: CATRGDNTEAFF. DNA for the CDR3: TGTGCCACCAGGGGAGATAACACTGAAGCTTTCTTT.

CDR3 amino acids: CASSGRLAGYEQYF. The CDR3 coding sequence is TGTGCCAGTAGTGGAAGACTAGCTGGCTACGAGCAGTACTTC. The chain joins TRBV19 to TRBJ2-7; 7 positions agree with TRBD2. The length of the CDR3 is 14 residues. Germline CDR1 and CDR2: LNHDA and SQIVND (reference sequence). With V trimmed by 5 bases and J by 3 bases, 7 bases remained unmatched. Based on the CDR3 plus reference TRBV19 and TRBJ2-7, the full variable domain is DGGITQSPKYLFRKEGQNVTLSCEQNLNHDAMYWYRQDPGQGLRLIYYSQIVNDFQKGDIAEGYSVSREKKESFPLTVTSAQKNPTAFYLCASSGRLAGYEQYFGPGTRLTVT.

This clone was detected only once. The rearrangement links TRBV7-9 to TRBJ1-2; the D gene is possibly TRBD1 (5 bases). The CDR3 loop spans 14 amino acids. The germline gives CDR1 SEHNR, CDR2 FQNEAQ (reference sequence). V was shortened by 9 bases and J by 3 bases, with 17 bases between the two germline ends. CDR3 coding DNA: TGTGCCAGTGGCCGGGCGGGGCTGGACTATGGCTACACCTTC. Its protein is CASGRAGLDYGYTF. Looking up the rest from reference TRBV7-9 and TRBJ1-2 gives the full variable domain: DTGVSQNPRHKITKRGQNVTFRCDPISEHNRLYWYRQTLGQGPEFLTYFQNEAQLEKSRLLSDRFSAERPKGSFSTLEIQRTEQGDSAMYLCASGRAGLDYGYTFGSGTRLTVV.

The rearrangement links TRBV4-3 to TRBJ1-1; weak D call: TRBD1 (5 bases). The CDR3 extends over 16 amino acids. CDR1 is LGHNA and CDR2 is YSLEER in the germline V gene. Trimming stripped 1 base from V and 1 base from J, with 13 bases between. For the CDR3, the DNA is TGCGCCAGCAGCCAAGGATGGGGGAGGAGGAACACTGAAGCTTTCTTT. Protein: CASSQGWGRRNTEAFF.

The chain links TRBV6-1 to TRBJ1-6; D is perhaps TRBD1 (6 bases). From germline, CDR1 is MNHNS and CDR2 SASEGT. CDR3 length: 14 residues. The germline V and J ends were trimmed by 3 bases and 9 bases, with 12 bases remaining between them. In DNA, the CDR3 is TGTGCCAGCAGTGACGGGGGGCTCCCTTCACCCCTCCACTTT. It translates to CASSDGGLPSPLHF.

V is TRBV6-6 and J is TRBJ2-3; possibly TRBD2 for D (6 bases). Between the trimmed V and J ends, which lost 8 bases and 14 bases, there was a span of 23 bases. CDR1 and CDR2 (germline): MNHNY, SVGAGI (reference sequence). The CDR3 sequence is 13 residues long. For the CDR3, the DNA is TGTGCCAGCGAGGCGGGGCCTAATCAGAGGTGGTATTTT. Translating it yields CASEAGPNQRWYF.

The rearrangement uses TRBV29-1 and TRBJ2-7, with no clear D. V gave up 5 bases and J gave up 4 bases, with 18 bases separating them. Germline CDR1 reads SQVTM; CDR2 reads ANQGSEA. The CDR3 sequence is 14 residues long. This CDR3 is CSVSANTIGYEQYF. Written as DNA, the CDR3 is TGCAGCGTTAGCGCAAATACTATCGGGTACGAGCAGTACTTC.